This T cell receptor (beta chain) was recovered during a study of radiation and T cells in renal cell carcinoma. At the level of the study: Nephrectomy followed 15 Gy stereotactic body radiation by 4 weeks. Study-wide findings and caveats: From baseline, blood top tumor clonotypes peaked at 2 weeks post-radiation.

In this sample, this clone turned up once. The antigen remains unidentified. V was cut by 2 bases and J by 2 bases, with 10 bases left in between. The germline CDR1 and CDR2 sequences are GTSNPN and SVGIG (reference sequence). The CDR3 spans 14 residues. TCRdb keeps only in-frame clones here, not all; method: immunoSEQ multiplex PCR. The sample holds approximately 150,000 clones, around 90% seen once. Time point given: baseline pretreatment blood. The treatment was: 15 Gy SBRT to primary tumor, nephrectomy 4 weeks later. Radiation-treated patients gave blood at baseline, week 2 and week 4. The specimen comprised blood, sampled from a patient whose treatment included radiotherapy and nephrectomy. V and J are TRBV30 and TRBJ1-5, with D perhaps matching TRBD1 (5 bases). The source is a woman aged 70 to 79 with renal cell carcinoma. CDR3 DNA sequence: TGTGCCTGGAGTCAACAACAGGGCAATCAGCCCCAGCATTTT. Translation: CAWSQQQGNQPQHF.